This T cell receptor (beta chain) was retrieved from a study of blood T cells in healthy people across ages. For the study at large: About one barcoded beta molecule per two T cells was captured by template switching. Findings and limits, study-wide: The authors considered diversity estimates from one million T cells to be underestimates.

CDR1 and CDR2 (germline): SGDLS, YYNGEE. Trimming took off 2 bases at V and 5 bases at J, with 9 bases between the two ends. The CDR3 contains 13 residues. This clonotype was found a few times. What it binds is not known. Researchers isolated at least 7 million PBMCs per sample. Combining a sample-barcoded 5' primer with a J-beta primer mix, a second PCR ran for 7 to 11 cycles. A minimum of 3 million CDR3-containing paired-end reads was obtained for each sample. Each CDR3 protein is one row after TCRdb ran MiXCR on the 5' RACE reads. This sample carries roughly 790,000 distinct CDR3 sequences, 40% to 45% of them seen once, and the ten largest clones take 20% to 25%.

The chain employs TRBV9 and TRBJ2-3; D not resolved. The sequenced sample consisted of blood. The clonotype originates from a woman aged 55-69 years in good health. The CDR3 sequence is CASSVVTGDTQYF. The CDR3 nucleotides read TGTGCCAGCAGCGTCGTAACCGGAGATACGCAGTATTTT.